One sample yielded the 21 T cell receptor beta chains listed below, sequenced in a study of cytomegalovirus exposure and HLA in healthy donors (dated by TCRdb to the late 2010s). The library was produced with the immunoSEQ multiplex PCR assay. The multiplex PCR relied on a mix of 60 forward primers for TCR Vbeta segments and 13 reverse primers for TCR Jbeta segments. TCRdb took over this immuneACCESS table, retaining in-frame rearrangements with V and J assigned. Such tables are incomplete; in checked studies, under half of the missing clones stem from an unresolved V gene, and the remainder is unexplained. The sample table records around 100,000 clones; roughly four fifths of these occur just once. 13% to 15% of the sample lies in the top ten. Sequencing was carried out using PBMCs. The receptors shown here come from a male donor in good health and CMV-seropositive.

This sequence joins TRBV27 and TRBJ1-1; 7 bases are shared with TRBD1. Trimming removed 6 bases from V and 4 bases from J; junction bases left unmatched: 8. Germline V gene data show CDR1 as MNHEY and CDR2 as SMNVEV (reference sequence). This CDR3 spans 14 amino acids. The CDR3 reads CASSRIDRVTEAFF. CDR3 DNA sequence: TGTGCCAGCAGCCGGATCGACAGGGTCACTGAAGCTTTCTTT.

This chain uses TRBV6-6 with TRBJ1-2; D gene unclear. The CDR3 is 14 residues long. CDR1 is MNHNY, CDR2 SVGAGI, per germline (reference sequence). V was pared by 5 bases and J by 2 bases, with 12 bases between. CDR3 coding DNA: TGTGCCAGCAGTCCGCCGAGAGGGAACTATGGCTACACCTTC. It is translated as CASSPPRGNYGYTF.

This clone was detected only a few times. The J gene is TRBJ2-6, the V gene TRBV6-1; D unclear. This CDR3 is built from 14 residues. Germline assignment: CDR1 MNHNS and CDR2 SASEGT. The V and J ends lost 6 bases and 0 bases respectively, with 6 bases between them. CDR3 bases: TGTGCCAGCAGAGTGAGCTCTGGGGCCAACGTCCTGACTTTC. It yields the protein CASRVSSGANVLTF.

This clone was counted once. This chain joins TRBV30 and TRBJ2-7; TRBD2 is a possible D gene (6 bases). Trimming cost V 1 base and J 12 bases, with 19 bases left between them. The CDR3 contains 13 residues. Germline-derived CDR1 and CDR2 are GTSNPN and SVGIG (reference sequence). CDR3 sequence: CAWSGGLLGTRYF. CDR3 nucleotides: TGTGCCTGGAGTGGTGGGTTGCTCGGGACTCGGTACTTC.

The J gene is TRBJ1-1, the V gene TRBV2; TRBD1 might be the D (5 bases). The CDR3 spans 14 residues. Germline assignment: CDR1 SNHLY and CDR2 FYNNEI. V lost 6 bases and J 6 bases, leaving 17 bases between the germline ends. The CDR3 is CASRDPMRGPEAFF. CDR3 in DNA: TGTGCCAGCAGGGACCCCATGCGGGGACCTGAAGCTTTCTTT.

This chain connects TRBV19 to TRBJ2-6; no reliable D call. Trimming shortened V by 10 bases and J by 1 base, and 26 bases separated the two germline ends. Germline V lookup: CDR1 LNHDA, CDR2 SQIVND (reference sequence). The CDR3 extends over 19 amino acids. This chain's CDR3 is CAIPKRLFHTSSGANVLTF. DNA of the CDR3: TGTGCCATTCCCAAAAGACTGTTCCATACCTCGTCTGGGGCCAACGTCCTGACTTTC.

The rearrangement uses TRBV6-5 and TRBJ1-5; TRBD1 matches at 10 bases. From germline, CDR1 is MNHEY and CDR2 SVGAGI. The CDR3 has 15 amino acids. After removal of 6 bases from V and 3 bases from J, the junction contained 5 bases not matched to a gene. The CDR3 region has the DNA TGTGCCAGCAGAAAGGACAGGGGGAACAATCAGCCCCAGCATTTT. This sequence encodes CASRKDRGNNQPQHF.

The rearrangement links TRBV9 to TRBJ2-2; D unresolved. Trimming left V 0 bases short and J 0 bases short, with 9 bases between. The CDR3 totals 16 residues. The germline CDR1 and CDR2 sequences are SGDLS and YYNGEE. The CDR3 protein is CASSVGAGSNTGELFF. CDR3 in DNA: TGTGCCAGCAGCGTAGGGGCCGGCTCGAACACCGGGGAGCTGTTTTTT.

This clone showed up just a few times. This sequence joins TRBV5-1 and TRBJ2-3; TRBD2 matches 8 bases. CDR3 length: 17 residues. Germline V gives CDR1 SGHRS, CDR2 YFSETQ. The ends lost 3 bases at V and 0 bases at J; junction bases unmatched: 9. For the CDR3, the DNA is TGCGCCAGCAGCTCCCTGGGTAGCGGGGACAGCACAGATACGCAGTATTTT. Its translation is CASSSLGSGDSTDTQYF.

In DNA, the CDR3 is TGTGCCAGCAGCCGACAGACCTCTGGAAACACCATATATTTT. It specifies CASSRQTSGNTIYF. V gene TRBV5-5 combines with J gene TRBJ1-3, with D perhaps TRBD1 (5 bases). CDR3 length equals 14 residues. V was pared by 4 bases and J by 0 bases, with 8 bases between. Germline V lookup: CDR1 SGHKS, CDR2 YYEKEE (reference sequence). Supplemented by reference TRBV5-5 and TRBJ1-3, the full variable domain reads DAGVTQSPTHLIKTRGQQVTLRCSPISGHKSVSWYQQVLGQGPQFIFQYYEKEERGRGNFPDRFSARQFPNYSSELNVNALLLGDSALYLCASSRQTSGNTIYFGEGSWLTVV.

This rearrangement joins TRBV9 to TRBJ2-5, with 14 bases lining up with TRBD2. The germline gives CDR1 SGDLS, CDR2 YYNGEE. J gave up 2 bases and V 3 bases, and 3 bases lay outside the gene matches. This CDR3 has 16 residues. CDR3 DNA: TGTGCCAGCAGCGGAGGACTAGCGGGGGGACAAGAGACCCAGTACTTC. Its translation is CASSGGLAGGQETQYF. Looking up the rest from reference TRBV9 and TRBJ2-5 gives the full variable domain: DSGVTQTPKHLITATGQRVTLRCSPRSGDLSVYWYQQSLDQGLQFLIQYYNGEERAKGNILERFSAQQFPDLHSELNLSSLELGDSALYFCASSGGLAGGQETQYFGPGTRLLVL.

This clone showed up just a few times. J is TRBJ1-1 and V is TRBV29-1; maybe TRBD1 (6 bases). Per the germline V gene, CDR1 is SQVTM and CDR2 is ANQGSEA. The CDR3 is made up of 10 amino acids. V was clipped by 7 bases and J by 5 bases, with 8 bases between them. CDR3 protein: CSGTGTEAFF. The CDR3 bases are TGCAGCGGCACAGGGACTGAAGCTTTCTTT.

The CDR3 is CASRRAGTQQETQYF. The CDR3 nucleotides are TGTGCCAGCAGGCGAGCCGGGACACAGCAAGAGACCCAGTACTTC. The chain uses TRBV27 and TRBJ2-5; the D gene is possibly TRBD1 (6 bases). There are 15 residues in the CDR3. V was pared by 6 bases and J by 2 bases, with 16 bases between. Germline values: CDR1 MNHEY, CDR2 SMNVEV (reference sequence).

This clone was counted a single time. V is TRBV4-3 and J is TRBJ1-6; unclear D gene. The V gene's germline CDR1 is LGHNA and CDR2 YSLEER. This CDR3 has 15 residues. V lost 0 bases and J 4 bases, leaving 7 bases between the germline ends. CDR3 in amino acids: CASSQDRGYNSPLHF. In DNA form, the CDR3 reads TGCGCCAGCAGCCAAGATCGGGGTTATAATTCACCCCTCCACTTT.

The rearrangement uses TRBV6-5 and TRBJ1-5; D possibly corresponds to TRBD1 (5 bases). Germline V gives CDR1 MNHEY, CDR2 SVGAGI. V lost 8 bases and J lost 6, with 17 bases in between. The CDR3 extends over 14 amino acids. Here the CDR3 reads CASGLLGEGQPQHF. In nucleotides, the CDR3 is TGTGCCAGCGGTTTATTGGGGGAGGGTCAGCCCCAGCATTTT.

This chain uses TRBV13 with TRBJ2-3; D gene unclear. Germline V gene lookup returns CDR1 PRHDT and CDR2 FYEKMQ (reference sequence). Trimming pared 5 bases from V and 6 bases from J, leaving 9 bases between. The CDR3 consists of 12 residues. This CDR3 is CASSLPSDTQYF. The CDR3 coding sequence is TGTGCCAGCAGCCTCCCCTCGGATACGCAGTATTTT.

The chain carries TRBV5-1 and TRBJ1-5; D is unresolved. The length of the CDR3 is 14 residues. Germline V gene data show CDR1 as SGHRS and CDR2 as YFSETQ. Trimming pared 1 base from V and 4 bases from J, leaving 9 bases between. CDR3 nucleotides: TGCGCCAGCAGCTTGTCTGGGAGTAATCAGCCCCAGCATTTT. Its translation is CASSLSGSNQPQHF.

The V gene is TRBV30, the J gene TRBJ1-3; a weak D match, TRBD1 (5 bases). The CDR3 length is 15 residues. V was trimmed by 2 bases and J by 0 bases, leaving 11 bases between them. Per the germline V gene, CDR1 is GTSNPN and CDR2 is SVGIG (reference sequence). CDR3 bases: TGTGCCTGGAGTCCACGGGGGTTCTCTGGAAACACCATATATTTT. Translated, it gives CAWSPRGFSGNTIYF.

This clone appeared a few times. The chain employs TRBV18 and TRBJ1-6, with 7 bases aligning to TRBD1. CDR1 is KGHSH and CDR2 is LQKENI in the germline V gene. The V and J ends lost 3 bases and 2 bases, in that order; junction bases with no gene match: 4. CDR3 length: 16 amino acids. CDR3 nucleotide sequence: TGTGCCAGCTCACCGCTGGACAGGACCTATAATTCACCCCTCCACTTT. Encoded protein: CASSPLDRTYNSPLHF.

The chain uses TRBV5-1 and TRBJ2-3; TRBD2 matches at 9 bases. Germline values: CDR1 SGHRS, CDR2 YFSETQ. V was clipped by 0 bases and J by 0 bases; unmatched bases: 5. The CDR3 length is 17 residues. The CDR3 sequence: CASSLGVAGASTDTQYF. CDR3 sequence (DNA): TGCGCCAGCAGCTTGGGGGTAGCGGGGGCCAGCACAGATACGCAGTATTTT.

The rearrangement uses TRBV29-1 and TRBJ2-3; tentatively, D is TRBD2 (6 bases). Looked up from germline, CDR1 is SQVTM and CDR2 is ANQGSEA. CDR3 length: 12 amino acids. The ends were cut back, 2 bases at V and 5 bases at J, with 8 bases in the middle. CDR3 sequence (DNA): TGCAGCGTTGAACCCGGGAGAGATACGCAGTATTTT. Amino acid sequence: CSVEPGRDTQYF.